A single sample gave rise to the 18 T cell receptor beta chains below, sequenced in a study of T-cell reconstitution after alpha-beta-depleted transplantation in children. TCRbeta library preparation incorporated unique molecular identifiers. TCRdb used MiXCR to reprocess the PCR reads, holding one entry per CDR3 protein. Among approximately 240,000 distinct CDR3 sequences listed, 9.7% were seen once. This specimen consisted of PBMCs from the stem cell graft donor, obtained from the stem cell graft. The source is a human donor who donated a stem cell graft to a child with SCID.

There are many counts of this clonotype. The genes are TRBV12-3 or TRBV12-4 and TRBJ2-1; 7 bases line up with TRBD2. Trimming removed 6 bases from V and 4 bases from J; junction bases left unmatched: 12. CDR3 length: 16 amino acids. As DNA, the CDR3 is TGTGCCAGCAGAACCTTCAAGCCGGGGGGATACAATGAGCAGTTCTTC. Its protein product is CASRTFKPGGYNEQFF.

This clonotype was picked up a small number of times. The rearrangement links TRBV5-1 to TRBJ1-1; 8 positions match TRBD1. Trimming cost V 4 bases and J 0 bases; bases outside gene matches: 5. The CDR3 has 15 residues. Germline V CDR1 and CDR2: SGHRS, YFSETQ. In DNA form, the CDR3 reads TGCGCCAGCAGCACCGGACAGGGAGTGAACACTGAAGCTTTCTTT. Translated, it gives CASSTGQGVNTEAFF.

This clonotype was counted only a few times. The genes are TRBV7-9 and TRBJ2-7; D may be TRBD1 or TRBD2 (5 bases each). The CDR3 has 15 amino acids. Germline V gene lookup returns CDR1 SEHNR and CDR2 FQNEAQ (reference sequence). The V and J ends lost 5 bases and 5 bases respectively, with 19 bases between them. The CDR3 bases are TGTGCCAGCAGCCCTCCCCTGGGGCTAGCTGACGAGCAGTACTTC. Protein product: CASSPPLGLADEQYF.

This clonotype was observed at least ten times. The chain is built from TRBV7-2 and TRBJ2-1; D is perhaps TRBD2 (7 bases). The germline V gene has CDR1 SGHTA and CDR2 FQGNSA. This CDR3 has 15 residues. The V end was cut by 1 base, the J end by 2 bases, with 9 bases between. The chain's CDR3 is CASSLVGGPYNEQFF. In nucleotides, the CDR3 is TGTGCCAGCAGCTTAGTCGGGGGGCCCTACAATGAGCAGTTCTTC.

This clonotype was recorded a few times. The chain recombines TRBV12-3 or TRBV12-4 with TRBJ1-2; no definite D call. CDR3 length equals 12 residues. V lost 7 bases to trimming and J lost 7 bases, with 13 bases between them. The CDR3 is CASTNRVAGYTF. As DNA, the CDR3 is TGTGCCAGCACGAACCGGGTGGCTGGCTACACCTTC.

This clonotype was recorded many times. The chain combines TRBV28 with TRBJ2-7; TRBD2 might be the D (5 bases). Trimming shortened V by 7 bases and J by 7 bases, and 14 bases separated the two germline ends. CDR3 length equals 12 residues. Germline V gene sequence: CDR1 MDHEN, CDR2 SYDVKM. The CDR3 loop reads CASTLGEGEQYF. The CDR3, as DNA: TGTGCCAGCACCTTGGGAGAAGGTGAGCAGTACTTC.

This clonotype was seen at least ten times. The rearrangement uses TRBV7-9 and TRBJ1-5, with D perhaps TRBD1 (5 bases). The CDR3 loop spans 13 amino acids. The V end lost 6 bases, the J end lost 8 bases, and 14 bases lay between the germline ends. Germline lookup yields CDR1 SEHNR and CDR2 FQNEAQ (reference sequence). CDR3: CASRDGARKPQHF. CDR3 coding DNA: TGTGCCAGCAGAGACGGGGCGCGAAAGCCCCAGCATTTT.

This clonotype was seen repeatedly, ten times or more. The CDR3 reads CASSTWETKNIQYF. CDR3 in DNA: TGCGCCAGCAGCACGTGGGAAACCAAAAACATTCAGTACTTC. V is TRBV4-1 and J is TRBJ2-4; D not resolved. Trimming took off 5 bases at V and 2 bases at J, with 10 bases between the two ends. The CDR3 is made up of 14 amino acids. Per the germline V gene, CDR1 is MGHRA and CDR2 is YSYEKL.

This clonotype was picked up many times. V gene TRBV6-2 or TRBV6-3 combines with J gene TRBJ2-7, with TRBD1 identical over 7 bases. CDR1 and CDR2 from the germline V gene are MNHEY and SVGEGT. Trimming took 5 bases from V and 0 from J; bases not matched to a gene: 7. CDR3 length equals 15 residues. The CDR3 here is CASSNRGFSSYEQYF. DNA for the CDR3: TGTGCCAGCAGTAACAGGGGCTTCAGCTCCTACGAGCAGTACTTC.

This clonotype was found many times. J is TRBJ2-1 and V is TRBV20-1; D uncertain. The CDR3 is 13 residues long. In germline, CDR1 is DFQATT, CDR2 SNEGSKA (reference sequence). Trimming cost V 1 base and J 8 bases, with 12 bases left between them. CDR3 loop: CSARVGSPDEQFF. Here the CDR3 DNA reads TGCAGTGCTAGAGTAGGGTCCCCAGATGAGCAGTTCTTC.

This clonotype has at least ten counts. The rearrangement uses TRBV12-3 or TRBV12-4 and TRBJ1-1; D unclear. CDR3 length: 14 residues. Trimming took off 5 bases at V and 0 bases at J, with 10 bases between the two ends. CDR3 nucleotides: TGTGCCAGCAGTGTTACGAGCATGAACACTGAAGCTTTCTTT. Translating it yields CASSVTSMNTEAFF.

This chain connects TRBV6-2 or TRBV6-3 to TRBJ2-3, with unresolved D. The CDR3 is made up of 14 amino acids. V shed 7 bases and J shed 0 bases, with 11 bases lying between them. Germline V CDR1 and CDR2: MNHEY, SVGEGT. CDR3 DNA: TGTGCCAGCACCCCTTATTCTAGCACAGATACGCAGTATTTT. Amino acid sequence: CASTPYSSTDTQYF.

This clonotype has a count of ten or more. The V gene is TRBV5-1, the J gene TRBJ1-6; no clear D. The V end was cut by 1 base, the J end by 10 bases, with 9 bases between. Germline V gene sequence: CDR1 SGHRS, CDR2 YFSETQ. There are 13 residues in the CDR3. CDR3 nucleotides: TGCGCCAGCAGCTTGTCTTCGGACTCACCCCTCCACTTT. Its protein is CASSLSSDSPLHF.

This clonotype was picked up many times. J is TRBJ1-2 and V is TRBV6-1; D ambiguous. The V end lost 6 bases, the J end lost 5 bases, and 16 bases lay between the germline ends. CDR3 length equals 14 residues. The germline V gene encodes CDR1 MNHNS and CDR2 SASEGT. Here the CDR3 reads CASSRSTFSYGYTF. CDR3 sequence (DNA): TGTGCCAGCAGCCGCTCGACCTTCTCGTATGGCTACACCTTC.

This clonotype was seen many times. The chain is built from TRBV14 and TRBJ1-1; D is unclear. The germline V gene has CDR1 SGHDN and CDR2 FVKESK. This CDR3 contains 18 residues. The ends were cut back, 0 bases at V and 0 bases at J, with 17 bases in the middle. The CDR3: CASSQDSLPGVMNTEAFF. As DNA, the CDR3 is TGTGCCAGCAGCCAAGACTCCCTCCCGGGCGTCATGAACACTGAAGCTTTCTTT.

This clonotype was detected ten times or more. CDR3 nucleotide sequence: TGTGCCAGCAGCGGAGGCGTAGGAGGGGACACCGGGGAGCTGTTTTTT. This sequence encodes CASSGGVGGDTGELFF. The J gene is TRBJ2-2, the V gene TRBV7-9; the D gene is possibly TRBD2 (6 bases). CDR1 is SEHNR and CDR2 is FQNEAQ in the germline V gene (reference sequence). This CDR3 contains 16 residues. V lost 5 bases and J 3 bases, leaving 16 bases between the germline ends.

This clonotype was observed a handful of times. An end of the junction differs from the germline gene, which may be a read error. The genes are TRBV20-1 and TRBJ1-2; D may be TRBD1 (6 bases). CDR3 length: 16 amino acids. The germline CDR1 and CDR2 sequences are DFQATT and SNEGSKA (reference sequence). CDR3 in DNA: TGCTGTGCTAGAGACCGTGGCTCGGGGGCTGACTATGGCTACACCTTC. Translation: CCARDRGSGADYGYTF.

This clonotype came up many times. The J gene is TRBJ1-2, the V gene TRBV9, with no clear D. The CDR3 spans 12 residues. Germline V gives CDR1 SGDLS, CDR2 YYNGEE. V was clipped by 4 bases and J by 14 bases, with 18 bases between them. CDR3 in DNA: TGTGCCAGCAGCCCGAACCCCGGGTTTCAGACCTTC. It codes for CASSPNPGFQTF.